Sequencing of this T cell receptor (beta chain) was carried out in a study of Graves' ophthalmopathy and Graves' hyperthyroidism. Study outcomes and limitations: Thyroid clonotypes that were expanded above 0.001 frequency mostly also appeared in blood. Cross-validated, the 13-signature model showed 87.88%/81.08% sensitivity/specificity, and 80%/75% in the test set.

The CDR3 extends over 16 amino acids. The germline gives CDR1 MGHRA, CDR2 YSYEKL. As to this clonotype: What it recognizes is unknown. One junction end disagrees with the germline gene, perhaps due to a read error.

As the template, RNA transcripts were used to amplify TCR beta CDR3 regions. Second-round multiplex PCR followed a first-round RT-PCR using HTBI primers. One entry per CDR3 protein, called by TCRdb with MiXCR from the multiplex PCR reads. Altogether some 1.1 million distinct CDR3 sequences are present, about two fifths being singletons, with the ten largest covering roughly 10%. Hyperthyroidism patients had new diagnoses, durations under 2 months, and ages of 18 to 65. Symptoms, serum thyroxine and TRAb, thyroid ultrasound, and orbital computed tomography formed the diagnostic basis. The source material was peripheral blood or thyroid tissue (not recorded which). This TCR came from an adult man with Graves' hyperthyroidism. The rearrangement joins TRBV4-1 to TRBJ2-7, with D perhaps TRBD1 or TRBD2 (5 bases each). As DNA, the CDR3 is TGTGCCAGCAGCCAAGAGGGGTTAGCGACCCAATACGAGCAGTACTTC. It yields the protein CASSQEGLATQYEQYF.